The source of this T cell receptor (beta chain) is a study of identical twins. The study's findings and limits: For monozygotic twins, models underestimated out-of-frame TCR alpha sharing. Carriage of fewer insertions was seen in abundant cord blood beta clonotypes, whereas memory repertoires showed none.

V was clipped by 0 bases and J by 3 bases, with 12 bases between them. Germline CDR1 and CDR2: SGDLS and YYNGEE. This CDR3 comprises 16 residues. There are a few counts of this clonotype. Its specificity is not known. TCRdb re-called the 5' RACE reads with MiXCR, one entry per CDR3 protein. The sample consists of 1,800,000 or so distinct CDR3 sequences, about 32% of them appearing once. This chain connects TRBV9 to TRBJ1-4; D gene unclear. The sample consisted of cord blood. The TCR was taken from a newborn girl in good health. The DNA for the CDR3 is TGTGCCAGCAGCGTAGGGATTGGGTCCGCTAATGAAAAACTGTTTTTT. Amino acid sequence: CASSVGIGSANEKLFF.